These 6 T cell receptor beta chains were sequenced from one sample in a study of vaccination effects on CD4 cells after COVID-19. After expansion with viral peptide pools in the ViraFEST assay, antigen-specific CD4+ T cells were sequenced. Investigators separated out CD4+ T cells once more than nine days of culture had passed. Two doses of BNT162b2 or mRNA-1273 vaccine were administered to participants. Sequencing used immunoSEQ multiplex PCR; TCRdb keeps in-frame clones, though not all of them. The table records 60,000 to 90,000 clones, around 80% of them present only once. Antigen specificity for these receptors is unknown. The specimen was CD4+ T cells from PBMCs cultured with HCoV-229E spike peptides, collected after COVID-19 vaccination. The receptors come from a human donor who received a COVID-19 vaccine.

CDR3 region: CASSFGGKQFF. The CDR3 nucleotides read TGTGCCAGCAGTTTTGGTGGGAAGCAGTTCTTC. The V call is TRBV12-3 or TRBV12-4, the J call TRBJ2-1; D is uncertain. Trimming left V 3 bases short and J 11 bases short, with 8 bases between. The CDR3 has 11 amino acids.

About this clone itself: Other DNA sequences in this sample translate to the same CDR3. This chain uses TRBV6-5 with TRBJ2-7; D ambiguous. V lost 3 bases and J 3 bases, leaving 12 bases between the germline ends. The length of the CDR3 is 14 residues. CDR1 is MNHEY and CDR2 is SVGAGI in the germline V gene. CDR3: CASSYSRQSYEQYV. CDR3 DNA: TGTGCCAGCAGTTATTCCCGGCAGAGCTACGAGCAGTACGTC.

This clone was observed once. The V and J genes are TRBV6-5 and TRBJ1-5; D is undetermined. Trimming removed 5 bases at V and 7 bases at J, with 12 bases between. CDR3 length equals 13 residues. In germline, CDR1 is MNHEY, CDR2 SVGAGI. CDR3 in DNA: TGTGCCAGCAGTATAAGAACGGGGCAGCCCCAGCATTTT. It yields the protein CASSIRTGQPQHF.

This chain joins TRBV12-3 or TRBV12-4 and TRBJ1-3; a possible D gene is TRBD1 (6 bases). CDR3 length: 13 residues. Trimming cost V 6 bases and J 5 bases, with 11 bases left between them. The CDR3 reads CASRLQGRNTIYF. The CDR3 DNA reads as TGTGCCAGCAGGCTCCAGGGGCGAAACACCATATATTTT.

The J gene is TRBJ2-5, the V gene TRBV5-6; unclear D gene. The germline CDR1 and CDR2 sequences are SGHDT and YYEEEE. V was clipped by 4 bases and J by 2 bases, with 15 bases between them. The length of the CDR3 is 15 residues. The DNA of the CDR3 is TGTGCCAGCAGCCCCTCGGGCAGCCAACAAGAGACCCAGTACTTC. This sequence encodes CASSPSGSQQETQYF.

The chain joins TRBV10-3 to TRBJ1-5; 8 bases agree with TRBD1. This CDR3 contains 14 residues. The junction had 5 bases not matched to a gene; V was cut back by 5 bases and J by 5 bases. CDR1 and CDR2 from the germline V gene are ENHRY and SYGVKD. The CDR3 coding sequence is TGTGCCATCAGTCGGACAGGGAGTGATCAGCCCCAGCATTTT. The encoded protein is CAISRTGSDQPQHF.